This TCR beta chain stems from a study of CD8+ T cells in alopecia areata. RNA extraction and reverse transcription yielded cDNA as sequencing template. Here immunoSEQ multiplex PCR was the method, and the copy in TCRdb shows in-frame clones only, minus some. The profile covers about 120,000 clones, with about 46% appearing a single time and over 9.5% taken by the ten largest. Peripheral blood, together with lesional scalp punch biopsies, was collected from alopecia areata patients. The receptor was isolated from a human donor with alopecia areata. Sequencing was done on a sample of NKG2D-low CD8+ T cells sorted from blood.

In DNA form, the CDR3 reads TGTGCCAGCCTGCACCGGGGACGACTCGATGGCTACACCTTC. It specifies CASLHRGRLDGYTF. The chain joins TRBV27 to TRBJ1-2; tentative D call: TRBD1 (5 bases). CDR1 and CDR2 from the germline V gene are MNHEY and SMNVEV (reference sequence). V was cut by 8 bases and J by 6 bases, with 19 bases left in between. The CDR3 runs to 14 residues.